This T cell receptor (beta chain) is drawn from a study of early T cells in non-severe SARS-CoV-2 infection. Researchers attached unique molecular identifiers to individual cDNA molecules. Using its own MiXCR run on the 5' RACE reads, TCRdb lists one record per CDR3 protein. Here the sample spans some 40,000 distinct CDR3 sequences, around 4% being singletons. Remarks on this clonotype: The target antigen is unknown.

Points from the study as a whole: CD4 and private specificities were missed by VDJdb matching, which favored anti-spike CD8 responses.

The CDR3 sequence is 12 residues long. In germline, CDR1 is SQVTM, CDR2 ANQGSEA. J was trimmed by 10 bases and V by 6 bases; bases with no gene match: 7. The chain links TRBV29-1 to TRBJ2-1; 9 bases match TRBD1. The sample taken for sequencing was whole blood. The clonotype originates from an adult who was a healthcare worker with PCR-confirmed SARS-CoV-2 infection or an uninfected control (not recorded which). The CDR3, as DNA: TGCAGCGTGGGACAGGGAGGAGGGGAGCAGTTCTTC. Translating it yields CSVGQGGGEQFF.